A selection of T cell receptor beta chains follows, all from one sample in a study of blood T cell repertoires in COVID-19. Using immunoSEQ multiplex PCR, the repertoire was profiled, and TCRdb retains in-frame clones only, with some absent. The sample lists fewer than 500,000 clones, 80% to 90% seen once, with 4% to 5.5% in the top ten. The sample taken for sequencing was peripheral blood. The source is a woman in her thirties with acute or convalescent COVID-19. Each CDR3 is given without its conserved first and last residue. A D gene is named only where the DNA matches it firmly.

TRBV3-1/TRBV3-2	TRBD1	TRBJ2-1	ASSQERSGTASYNEQF
TRBV11-2	-	TRBJ2-7	ASSLGPDSRAYEQY
TRBV19	TRBD1	TRBJ1-1	ASSRHITPGTGGTEAF
TRBV7-9	-	TRBJ2-1	ASRITREKQF
TRBV6-6	-	TRBJ1-6	ATRYSSYNSPLH
TRBV19	-	TRBJ1-2	ASSMEGGYGYT
TRBV11-2	-	TRBJ2-7	ASSPPGLFIRYEQY
TRBV25-1	TRBD2	TRBJ2-1	ASSYGTINEQF
TRBV2	-	TRBJ1-2	ASPRTDNHYGYT
TRBV4-1	-	TRBJ2-7	ASSQSYAGRRGFNEQY
TRBV30	-	TRBJ1-2	AWSVSRNYGYT
TRBV19	-	TRBJ1-1	ASPPSSGTGAF
TRBV7-8	TRBD2	TRBJ2-3	ASSLGSGGAKDTQY
TRBV5-6	-	TRBJ1-4	ASSGGKVGEKLF
TRBV19	-	TRBJ2-2	ASSIVAYTGELF
TRBV10-2	TRBD1	TRBJ2-7	ASGDRGAEQY
TRBV3-1/TRBV3-2	TRBD1	TRBJ2-2	ASSQWGQGSIGELF